This TCR beta chain was observed in a study of shared clonotypes between healthy human individuals. Study outcomes and limitations: About 5% of naive CD4 clonotypes were shared across several donors.

The ends lost 4 bases at V and 7 bases at J; junction bases unmatched: 9. The CDR3 has 14 amino acids. Germline V gene sequence: CDR1 MDHEN, CDR2 SYDVKM. With regard to this clone: Its antigen is still unknown.

Methods used by the authors: Filtering differed since immunoSEQ provided only junctions, with no quality scores. Measured with immunoSEQ multiplex PCR; TCRdb has only the in-frame clones, and not every one. V and J calls and clone size follow that table, whereas D and trimming were derived from the DNA. The sample holds under 600,000 clones, approximately 95% seen once. The chain carries TRBV28 and TRBJ1-2, with 7 nucleotides matching TRBD1. The source material was naive CD4+ T cells sorted from blood. Subset defined: CD45RA+ positively selected. The TCR originated in a woman aged 30 to 39 in good health. CDR3 sequence: CASSSPQGRGGYTF. The CDR3 DNA reads TGTGCCAGCAGTTCCCCACAGGGGCGGGGTGGCTACACCTTC.